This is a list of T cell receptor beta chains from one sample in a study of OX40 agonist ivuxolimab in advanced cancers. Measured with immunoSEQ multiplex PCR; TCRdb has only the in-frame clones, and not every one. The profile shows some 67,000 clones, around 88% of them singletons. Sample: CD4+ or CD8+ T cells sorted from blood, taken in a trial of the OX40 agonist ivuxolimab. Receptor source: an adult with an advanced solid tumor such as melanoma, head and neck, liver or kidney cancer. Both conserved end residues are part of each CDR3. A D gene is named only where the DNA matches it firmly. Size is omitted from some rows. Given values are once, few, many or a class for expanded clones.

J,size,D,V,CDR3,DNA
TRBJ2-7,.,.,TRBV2,CASSVGDTYYEQYF,TGTGCCAGCAGTGTTGGGGACACCTACTACGAGCAGTACTTC
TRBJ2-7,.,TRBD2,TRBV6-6,CASTLSGGAGEQYF,TGTGCCAGCACCCTTAGCGGGGGGGCGGGGGAGCAGTACTTC
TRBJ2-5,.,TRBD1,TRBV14,CASSLGQGETQYF,TGTGCCAGCAGCCTCGGACAGGGAGAGACCCAGTACTTC
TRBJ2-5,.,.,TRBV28,CASSDLGSQETQYF,TGTGCCAGCAGCGACCTCGGGAGTCAAGAGACCCAGTACTTC
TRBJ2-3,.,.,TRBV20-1,CSAKVGDTQYF,TGCAGTGCTAAGGTGGGGGATACGCAGTATTTT
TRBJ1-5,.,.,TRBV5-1,CASSLSAGGQPQHF,TGCGCCAGCAGCTTGTCGGCAGGCGGCCAGCCCCAGCATTTT
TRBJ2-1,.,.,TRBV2,CASSDGILPNEQFF,TGTGCCAGCAGTGACGGGATTCTCCCCAATGAGCAGTTCTTC
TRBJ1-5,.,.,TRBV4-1,CASSQDGRYNQPQHF,TGCGCCAGCAGCCAAGATGGACGGTACAATCAGCCCCAGCATTTT
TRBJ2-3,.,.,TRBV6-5,CASSYRTGTDTQYF,TGTGCCAGCAGTTACAGGACGGGCACAGATACGCAGTATTTT
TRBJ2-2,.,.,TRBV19,CASRSRNTGELFF,TGTGCCAGTAGATCCCGGAACACCGGGGAGCTGTTTTTT
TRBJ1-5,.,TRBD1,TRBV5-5,CASSLGQGKGQPQHF,TGTGCCAGCAGCTTGGGACAGGGGAAGGGGCAGCCCCAGCATTTT
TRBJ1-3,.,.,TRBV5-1,CASSFHNSQDSGNTIYF,TGCGCCAGCAGCTTCCACAACTCCCAGGACTCTGGAAACACCATATATTTT
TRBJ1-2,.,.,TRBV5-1,CASSSSTAANYGYTF,TGCGCCAGCAGCTCATCGACAGCAGCTAACTATGGCTACACCTTC
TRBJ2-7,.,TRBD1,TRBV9,CASSTGQGSYEQYF,TGTGCCAGCAGCACGGGACAGGGGTCCTACGAGCAGTACTTC
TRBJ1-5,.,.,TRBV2,CASTGQYSNQPQHF,TGTGCCAGCACCGGCCAGTATAGCAATCAGCCCCAGCATTTT
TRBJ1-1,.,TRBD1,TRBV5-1,CASSLRTGGNTEAFF,TGCGCCAGCAGCCTCAGGACAGGGGGGAACACTGAAGCTTTCTTT
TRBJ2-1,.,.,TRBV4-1,CASSRSLDPGSYNEQFF,TGCGCCAGCAGCCGCTCCCTGGACCCTGGCTCCTACAATGAGCAGTTCTTC
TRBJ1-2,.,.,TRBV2,CATIVRANYGYTF,TGTGCCACTATAGTCCGGGCTAACTATGGCTACACCTTC
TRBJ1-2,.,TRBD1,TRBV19,CATTGPAGGNYGYTF,TGTGCCACAACCGGCCCGGCAGGGGGTAACTATGGCTACACCTTC
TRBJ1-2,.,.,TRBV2,CASTPGGGSYTF,TGTGCCAGCACTCCGGGCGGCGGATCTTACACCTTC
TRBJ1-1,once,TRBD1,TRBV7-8,CASSSITGVRNTEAFF,TGTGCCAGCAGCTCGATCACAGGGGTGAGGAACACTGAAGCTTTCTTT
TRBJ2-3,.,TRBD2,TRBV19,CASSMGASGGTDTQYF,TGTGCCAGTAGTATGGGGGCTAGCGGGGGCACAGATACGCAGTATTTT
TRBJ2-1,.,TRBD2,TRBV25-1,CASSPSGDNEQFF,TGTGCCAGCAGTCCTAGCGGGGATAATGAGCAGTTCTTC
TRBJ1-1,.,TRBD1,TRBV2,CASSGAGGFSEAFF,TGTGCCAGCAGTGGAGCAGGGGGCTTCTCTGAAGCTTTCTTT
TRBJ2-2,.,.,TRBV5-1,CASSRTTGTNTGELFF,TGCGCCAGCAGCCGCACCACCGGGACAAACACCGGGGAGCTGTTTTTT
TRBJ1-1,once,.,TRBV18,CASSRNDRNTEAFF,TGTGCCAGCTCAAGAAACGACAGGAACACTGAAGCTTTCTTT
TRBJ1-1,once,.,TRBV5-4,CASSFVREDTEAFF,TGTGCCAGCAGCTTTGTGAGGGAGGACACTGAAGCTTTCTTT
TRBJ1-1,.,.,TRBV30,CAWSVGFRTRNTEAFF,TGTGCCTGGAGTGTAGGGTTTCGGACACGCAACACTGAAGCTTTCTTT
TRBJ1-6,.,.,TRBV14,CASSQSYNSPLHF,TGTGCCAGCAGCCAATCGTATAATTCACCCCTCCACTTT
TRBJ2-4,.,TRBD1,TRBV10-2,CASRRGRGQENIQYF,TGCGCCAGCAGGCGTGGCAGGGGGCAAGAAAACATTCAGTACTTC
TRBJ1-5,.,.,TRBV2,CASRQGGGSQPQHF,TGTGCCAGCAGACAAGGGGGGGGCTCTCAGCCCCAGCATTTT
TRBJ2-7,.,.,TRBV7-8,CASSPRRFSYEQYF,TGTGCCAGCAGCCCACGGCGGTTCTCCTACGAGCAGTACTTC
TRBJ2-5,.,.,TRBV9,CASSVKQEGGTQYF,TGTGCCAGCAGCGTTAAACAGGAAGGAGGGACCCAGTACTTC
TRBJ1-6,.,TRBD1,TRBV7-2,CASSLTGDSPLHF,TGTGCCAGCAGCTTGACAGGGGATTCACCCCTCCACTTT
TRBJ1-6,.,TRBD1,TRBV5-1,CASSLAPGQPGYNSPLHF,TGCGCCAGCAGCTTGGCTCCGGGACAGCCCGGCTATAATTCACCCCTCCACTTT
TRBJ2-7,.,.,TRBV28,CANYSRGPSYEQYF,TGTGCCAACTATTCCAGGGGCCCCTCCTACGAGCAGTACTTC
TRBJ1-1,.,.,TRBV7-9,CASRAGQPLATEAFF,TGTGCCAGCAGGGCCGGTCAACCACTCGCCACTGAAGCTTTCTTT
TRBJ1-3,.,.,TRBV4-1,CASSLDVGNTIYF,TGCGCCAGCAGCCTCGACGTGGGAAACACCATATATTTT
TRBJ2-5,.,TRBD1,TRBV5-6,CASSLGSGGRETQYF,TGTGCCAGCAGCTTGGGGTCAGGGGGCCGGGAGACCCAGTACTTC
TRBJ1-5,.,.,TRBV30,CAWSEVGNQPQHF,TGTGCCTGGAGTGAGGTGGGGAATCAGCCCCAGCATTTT
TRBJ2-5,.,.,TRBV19,CASSSGIIQETQYF,TGTGCCAGTAGTTCGGGGATCATACAAGAGACCCAGTACTTC
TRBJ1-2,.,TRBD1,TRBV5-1,CASSLEGQTYGYTF,TGCGCCAGCAGCTTGGAGGGACAGACCTATGGCTACACCTTC
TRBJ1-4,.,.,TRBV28,CASSPLLLGELFF,TGTGCCAGCAGTCCCCTGTTACTTGGCGAACTGTTTTTT
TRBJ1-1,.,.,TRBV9,CASSGTSQNTEAFF,TGTGCCAGCAGCGGGACCTCCCAAAACACTGAAGCTTTCTTT
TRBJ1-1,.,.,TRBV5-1,CASSFSDGFEAFF,TGCGCCAGCAGCTTCTCAGACGGATTTGAAGCTTTCTTT
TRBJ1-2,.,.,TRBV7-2,CASSLALGQINYGYTF,TGTGCCAGCAGCTTAGCCCTTGGACAGATTAACTATGGCTACACCTTC
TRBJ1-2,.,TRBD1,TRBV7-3,CASSLGQGYGYTF,TGTGCCAGCAGCCTCGGACAGGGGTATGGCTACACCTTC
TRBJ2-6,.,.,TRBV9,CASSPRGTGANVLTF,TGTGCCAGCAGCCCTAGAGGGACTGGGGCCAACGTCCTGACTTTC
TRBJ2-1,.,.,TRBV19,CASSDRTVNNEQFF,TGTGCCAGTAGTGACCGAACGGTCAACAATGAGCAGTTCTTC
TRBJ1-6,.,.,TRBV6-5,CASSYSRGNSPLHF,TGTGCCAGCAGTTACTCGAGGGGGAATTCACCCCTCCACTTT
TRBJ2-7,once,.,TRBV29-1,CSVASSYEQYF,TGCAGCGTTGCTAGCTCCTACGAGCAGTACTTC
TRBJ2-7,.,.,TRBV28,CASSQPGQFPEQYF,TGTGCCAGCAGTCAACCGGGTCAATTCCCCGAGCAGTACTTC